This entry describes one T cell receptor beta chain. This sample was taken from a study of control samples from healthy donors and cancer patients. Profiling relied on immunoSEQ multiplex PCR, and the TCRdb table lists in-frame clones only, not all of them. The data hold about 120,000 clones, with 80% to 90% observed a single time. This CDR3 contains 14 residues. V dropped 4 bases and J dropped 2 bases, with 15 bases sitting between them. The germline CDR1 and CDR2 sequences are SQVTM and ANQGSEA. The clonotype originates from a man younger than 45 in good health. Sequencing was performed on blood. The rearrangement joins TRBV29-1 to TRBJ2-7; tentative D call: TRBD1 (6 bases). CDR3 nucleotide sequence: TGCAGCGTTGCCCAGGGGAGTGGGACCTACGAGCAGTACTTC. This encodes CSVAQGSGTYEQYF.